These 31 T cell receptor beta chains were all obtained from the same sample, sequenced in a study of shared clonotypes between healthy human individuals. TCRdb's table, derived via immunoSEQ multiplex PCR, lists solely in-frame clones and lacks some. The sample has some 2,000,000 clones; approximately 96% are singletons. Input material: naive CD4+ T cells sorted from blood. Regarding subset: CD45RA+ positively selected. The receptors were gathered from a man between 18 and 29 years old in good health.

This clone occurred once. The same CDR3 arises from other DNA sequences in this sample as well. The chain joins TRBV5-1 to TRBJ2-5; 7 bases match TRBD2. The CDR3 contains 13 residues. Germline-derived CDR1 and CDR2 are SGHRS and YFSETQ. With 2 bases clipped from V and 5 bases from J, the junction kept 3 bases outside the gene matches. The CDR3 DNA sequence: TGCGCCAGCAGCTTCGGGGGGTTGGAGACCCAGTACTTC. Translated, it gives CASSFGGLETQYF.

Worth noting for this clone: One end of the junction varies from germline; a read error may be responsible. The J gene is TRBJ2-3, the V gene TRBV10-1, with TRBD2 as a possible D gene (6 bases). In germline, CDR1 is WNHNN, CDR2 SYGVQD (reference sequence). The CDR3 sequence is 14 residues long. CDR3 DNA: TGCGCCAGCAATGAGGCAGGGAGGTCAGATACGCAGTATTTT. Its translation is CASNEAGRSDTQYF.

This sequence joins TRBV9 and TRBJ2-3; D is unclear. Germline V CDR1 and CDR2: SGDLS, YYNGEE. The V end was cut by 0 bases, the J end by 0 bases, with 8 bases between. CDR3 length: 15 amino acids. The CDR3 spells CASSVGQTSTDTQYF. The CDR3 DNA follows: TGTGCCAGCAGCGTAGGTCAAACTAGCACAGATACGCAGTATTTT.

The CDR3 coding sequence is TGTGCCAGCAGTTTATCACTAAAATTATCGAACACCGGGGAGCTGTTTTTT. Translation: CASSLSLKLSNTGELFF. This chain links TRBV27 with TRBJ2-2; unclear D gene. V was shortened by 0 bases and J by 0 bases, with 11 bases between the two germline ends. Germline assignment: CDR1 MNHEY and CDR2 SMNVEV (reference sequence). This CDR3 comprises 17 residues.

The V call is TRBV7-2, the J call TRBJ2-7; 10 nucleotides match TRBD2. This CDR3 is 16 amino acids long. Germline V lookup: CDR1 SGHTA, CDR2 FQGNSA. With 5 bases clipped from V and 1 base from J, the junction kept 8 bases outside the gene matches. CDR3 bases: TGTGCCAGCAGCCCTTGGACTAGCGGTATATCCTACGAGCAGTACTTC. It translates to CASSPWTSGISYEQYF.

This chain joins TRBV6-1 and TRBJ1-1; maybe TRBD1 (5 bases). The CDR3 loop spans 15 amino acids. Germline CDR1 and CDR2: MNHNS and SASEGT. The V end lost 1 base, the J end lost 4 bases, and 13 bases lay between the germline ends. CDR3 residues: CASSEVSAGRTEAFF. The CDR3 DNA follows: TGTGCCAGCAGTGAAGTATCTGCGGGGCGCACTGAAGCTTTCTTT.

The chain has TRBV9 and TRBJ2-2; tentative D call: TRBD2 (5 bases). The germline V gene has CDR1 SGDLS and CDR2 YYNGEE. This CDR3 spans 17 amino acids. V lost 4 bases and J lost 5, with 21 bases in between. The DNA for the CDR3 is TGTGCCAGCAGCATACTCCCGGGTACCGGAGGTACCGGGGAGCTGTTTTTT. Encoded protein: CASSILPGTGGTGELFF.

V and J are TRBV5-6 and TRBJ2-5, with D perhaps matching TRBD1 (6 bases). Trimming removed 3 bases at V and 1 base at J, with 10 bases between. Germline V gene sequence: CDR1 SGHDT, CDR2 YYEEEE. CDR3 length: 14 amino acids. The CDR3, as DNA: TGTGCCAGCAGCTCCCGGGACACCCAAGAGACCCAGTACTTC. Its protein is CASSSRDTQETQYF.

This sequence joins TRBV5-5 and TRBJ2-7; the match to TRBD2 covers 7 bases. The CDR3 loop spans 15 amino acids. Germline CDR1 reads SGHKS; CDR2 reads YYEKEE (reference sequence). Trimming took 4 bases from V and 2 from J; bases not matched to a gene: 9. CDR3 DNA: TGTGCCAGCAGCGGACCTAGCGGTACAACCTACGAGCAGTACTTC. It encodes CASSGPSGTTYEQYF.

The chain is built from TRBV27 and TRBJ2-2; 9 nucleotides line up with TRBD1. CDR3 length equals 14 residues. Trimming removed 6 bases from V and 6 bases from J; junction bases left unmatched: 5. Germline CDR1 reads MNHEY; CDR2 reads SMNVEV (reference sequence). As DNA, the CDR3 is TGTGCCAGCAGGGGGACAGGGACCCCCGGGGAGCTGTTTTTT. Amino acids: CASRGTGTPGELFF.

This clone showed up just a few times. Other DNA sequences in the sample encode the same CDR3. The V call is TRBV2, the J call TRBJ2-5; D uncertain. Germline CDR1 is SNHLY and CDR2 is FYNNEI. This CDR3 region has 11 residues. V was pared by 4 bases and J by 4 bases, with 4 bases between. CDR3 amino acids: CASSVRETQYF. CDR3 coding DNA: TGTGCCAGCAGTGTGAGAGAGACCCAGTACTTC.

The rearrangement joins TRBV28 to TRBJ1-6, with 7 nucleotides matching TRBD1. The length of the CDR3 is 16 residues. In germline, CDR1 is MDHEN, CDR2 SYDVKM. After removal of 3 bases from V and 7 bases from J, the junction contained 9 bases not matched to a gene. CDR3 residues: CASSFKTGIWNSPLHF. CDR3 in DNA: TGTGCCAGCAGTTTTAAGACAGGGATATGGAATTCACCCCTCCACTTT.

The genes are TRBV5-8 and TRBJ1-2; D is unclear. Trimming removed 4 bases from V and 8 bases from J, with 15 bases in between. The germline V gene encodes CDR1 SGHTS and CDR2 YDEGEE. The CDR3 totals 13 residues. The CDR3 here is CASSTGTYRGYTF. CDR3 nucleotide sequence: TGTGCCAGCAGCACCGGAACCTATAGGGGCTACACCTTC.

The chain combines TRBV7-9 with TRBJ2-3; D not certain. Trimming took off 1 base at V and 8 bases at J, with 7 bases between the two ends. The CDR3 contains 12 residues. Germline V gene sequence: CDR1 SEHNR, CDR2 FQNEAQ (reference sequence). CDR3 sequence: CASSLGDGTQYF. The CDR3 coding sequence is TGTGCCAGCAGCTTAGGAGACGGTACGCAGTATTTT.

The gene calls are TRBV7-9 and TRBJ1-2; 7 bases match TRBD1. The CDR3 length is 14 residues. Germline trimming cut 10 bases from V and 1 base from J; bases unmatched to any gene: 9. The V gene's germline CDR1 is SEHNR and CDR2 FQNEAQ (reference sequence). The DNA of the CDR3 is TGTGCCACGAGGGGGGACAGTCTTAACTATGGCTACACCTTC. Translation: CATRGDSLNYGYTF.

This clone was recorded once. The sample contains more than one DNA sequence encoding this CDR3. The chain links TRBV6-5 to TRBJ2-3, with TRBD2 matching 11 bases. Losses at the gene ends were 0 bases for V and 3 bases for J; bases not matched to a gene: 2. The V gene's germline CDR1 is MNHEY and CDR2 SVGAGI. The CDR3 contains 16 residues. The CDR3 region is CASSYSSGGATDTQYF. As DNA, the CDR3 is TGTGCCAGCAGTTACTCTAGCGGGGGGGCGACAGATACGCAGTATTTT.

To note about this clone: One end of the junction varies from germline; a read error may be responsible. The V call is TRBV2, the J call TRBJ1-5, with D perhaps matching TRBD1 (6 bases). Germline assignment: CDR1 SNHLY and CDR2 FYNNEI. This CDR3 contains 14 residues. The DNA of the CDR3 is TGTGCCAGCAGTGAGGACAGATGGAATCAACCCCAGCATTTT. Amino acid sequence: CASSEDRWNQPQHF.

In regard to this clone: Relative to the germline gene, one junction end is altered; a read error may explain this. J is TRBJ2-7 and V is TRBV7-7; TRBD1 aligns across 7 bases. This CDR3 spans 13 amino acids. Germline values: CDR1 SSHAT, CDR2 FNYEAQ (reference sequence). In DNA form, the CDR3 reads TGTGCTAGCAGCTTAGCAGGGGGTTACGAGCAGTACTTC. The encoded protein is CASSLAGGYEQYF. The full variable domain, its missing parts supplied by reference TRBV7-7 and TRBJ2-7, is GAGVSQSPRYKVTKRGQDVTLRCDPISSHATLYWYQQALGQGPEFLTYFNYEAQPDKSGLPSDRFSAERPEGSISTLTIQRTEQRDSAMYRCASSLAGGYEQYFGPGTRLTVT.

This clone was seen only once. The chain joins TRBV15 to TRBJ2-7; D gene uncertain. Germline V gives CDR1 LNHNV, CDR2 YYDKDF (reference sequence). Trimming removed 0 bases at V and 2 bases at J, with 14 bases between. This CDR3 spans 16 amino acids. DNA for the CDR3: TGTGCCACCAGCAGAGATGGGATGTGGGATACCTACGAGCAGTACTTC. It is translated as CATSRDGMWDTYEQYF.

The V and J genes are TRBV9 and TRBJ1-3, with a possible D match to TRBD1 (6 bases). The germline V gene has CDR1 SGDLS and CDR2 YYNGEE. V was pared by 3 bases and J by 3 bases, with 19 bases between. This CDR3 region has 17 residues. The CDR3 region has the DNA TGTGCCAGCAGCGAGGGCCCTGGGGGCACGTATGGAAACACCATATATTTT. Translation gives CASSEGPGGTYGNTIYF.

The chain employs TRBV10-3 and TRBJ2-1; 8 bases map to TRBD2. Germline CDR1 and CDR2: ENHRY and SYGVKD. V gave up 11 bases and J gave up 2 bases; unmatched junction bases: 5. This CDR3 comprises 13 residues. DNA for the CDR3: TGTGCCCTAGCGGGCGGCCCCTACAATGAGCAGTTCTTC. Its translation is CALAGGPYNEQFF.

The V call is TRBV6-5, the J call TRBJ2-1; weak D call: TRBD1 (6 bases). Looked up from germline, CDR1 is MNHEY and CDR2 is SVGAGI. With 4 bases removed from V and 2 bases from J, the gap between germline ends came to 12 bases. This CDR3 is 15 amino acids long. The CDR3 loop reads CASSFKDRAYNEQFF. The CDR3 DNA is TGTGCCAGCAGTTTCAAGGACAGAGCCTACAATGAGCAGTTCTTC.

V and J are TRBV7-9 and TRBJ1-1; a possible D gene is TRBD1 (6 bases). The CDR3 is 16 residues long. V lost 5 bases, J lost 3 bases, and 19 bases lay in between. Germline loops: CDR1 SEHNR, CDR2 FQNEAQ (reference sequence). CDR3 DNA: TGTGCCAGCAGCGTGACAGGAATACTGATTCACACTGAAGCTTTCTTT. This translates into CASSVTGILIHTEAFF.

This clone was seen only once. The V gene is TRBV7-2, the J gene TRBJ2-3; a possible D gene is TRBD2 (6 bases). The germline CDR1 and CDR2 sequences are SGHTA and FQGNSA. Trimming pared 7 bases from V and 1 base from J, leaving 21 bases between. CDR3 size: 17 residues. CDR3 in amino acids: CASTLGGSPAGTDTQYF. The CDR3 nucleotides are TGTGCCAGCACCCTTGGGGGGTCCCCGGCGGGCACAGATACGCAGTATTTT.

V usage is TRBV7-2 and J usage is TRBJ2-5; 12 bases align to TRBD2. V was pared by 4 bases and J by 4 bases, with 7 bases of the junction left unmatched. CDR3 length: 16 residues. Germline V CDR1 and CDR2: SGHTA, FQGNSA. The CDR3 is CASSSDGLAGTETQYF. The CDR3 nucleotides read TGTGCCAGCAGCTCGGACGGACTAGCGGGAACAGAGACCCAGTACTTC.

The gene calls are TRBV7-9 and TRBJ1-2; tentatively, D is TRBD1 (5 bases). Germline CDR1 is SEHNR and CDR2 is FQNEAQ (reference sequence). V lost 5 bases and J 4 bases, leaving 11 bases between the germline ends. This CDR3 spans 13 amino acids. The CDR3 region is CASSPDTTYGYTF. Written as DNA, the CDR3 is TGTGCCAGCAGCCCGGACACCACCTATGGCTACACCTTC.

The genes are TRBV5-5 and TRBJ2-3; D is uncertain. Between the trimmed V and J ends, which lost 5 bases and 5 bases, there was a span of 12 bases. Looked up from germline, CDR1 is SGHKS and CDR2 is YYEKEE (reference sequence). There are 13 residues in the CDR3. The CDR3 reads CASREPGLDTQYF. Written as DNA, the CDR3 is TGTGCCAGCAGGGAGCCCGGGCTAGATACGCAGTATTTT.

The genes are TRBV28 and TRBJ2-2, with 11 nucleotides matching TRBD1. CDR1 MDHEN and CDR2 SYDVKM come from the germline V gene. The CDR3 spans 15 residues. J was trimmed by 4 bases and V by 5 bases; bases with no gene match: 3. The CDR3: CASSRDRGSTGELFF. CDR3 in DNA: TGTGCCAGCAGTCGGGACAGGGGGAGCACCGGGGAGCTGTTTTTT.

With regard to this clone: Additional DNA sequences in this sample encode the identical CDR3. The genes are TRBV27 and TRBJ1-2; D is possibly TRBD1 (5 bases). Germline CDR1 reads MNHEY; CDR2 reads SMNVEV (reference sequence). CDR3 size: 13 residues. V lost 3 bases to trimming and J lost 8 bases, with 13 bases between them. CDR3 DNA sequence: TGTGCCAGCAGTTTGAGGCAGGGTCTGGGCTACACCTTC. Encoded protein: CASSLRQGLGYTF.

The V gene is TRBV5-1, the J gene TRBJ2-3; 10 bases are a match to TRBD2. With V trimmed by 0 bases and J by 10 bases, 8 bases remained unmatched. The CDR3 is 15 residues long. In germline, CDR1 is SGHRS, CDR2 YFSETQ. The CDR3 DNA is TGCGCCAGCAGCTTGGAGGCAGCGGGGGGGCCCGCGCAGTATTTT. Translated, it gives CASSLEAAGGPAQYF.

This clone was seen only once. The rearrangement joins TRBV11-2 to TRBJ1-2, with 9 bases lining up with TRBD1. The CDR3 covers 18 residues. The junction had 15 bases not matched to a gene; V was cut back by 5 bases and J by 2 bases. Per the germline V gene, CDR1 is SGHAT and CDR2 is FQNNGV. The CDR3 DNA reads TGTGCCAGCAGCGGAGCTCAGGTTACAGGGGGCTCGAACTATGGCTACACCTTC. Translation gives CASSGAQVTGGSNYGYTF. Full variable domain (remainder filled in from reference TRBV11-2 and TRBJ1-2): EAGVAQSPRYKIIEKRQSVAFWCNPISGHATLYWYQQILGQGPKLLIQFQNNGVVDDSQLPKDRFSAERLKGVDSTLKIQPAKLEDSAVYLCASSGAQVTGGSNYGYTFGSGTRLTVV.